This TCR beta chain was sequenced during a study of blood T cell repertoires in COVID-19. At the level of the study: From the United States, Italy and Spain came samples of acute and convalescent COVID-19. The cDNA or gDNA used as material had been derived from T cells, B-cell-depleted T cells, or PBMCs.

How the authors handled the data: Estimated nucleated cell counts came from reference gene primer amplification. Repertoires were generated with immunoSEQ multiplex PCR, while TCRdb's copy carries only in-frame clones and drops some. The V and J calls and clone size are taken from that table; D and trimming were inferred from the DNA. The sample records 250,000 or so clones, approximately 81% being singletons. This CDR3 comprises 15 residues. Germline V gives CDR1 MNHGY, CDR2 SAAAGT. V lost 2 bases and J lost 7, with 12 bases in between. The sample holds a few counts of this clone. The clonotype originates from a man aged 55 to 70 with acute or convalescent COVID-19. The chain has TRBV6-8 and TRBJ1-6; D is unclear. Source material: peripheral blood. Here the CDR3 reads CASSYKEGPNSPLHF. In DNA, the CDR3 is TGTGCCAGCAGTTACAAGGAGGGTCCCAATTCACCCCTCCACTTT.